The T cell receptor beta chain described here comes from a study of post-analysis software for immune sequencing data. Overall study context: Progressive-relapsing, secondary progressive and relapsing-remitting multiple sclerosis were among the disease courses included.

Study-wide results and limits: Four to six TRBV segments, including TRBV5-6, TRBV5-1 and TRBV20-1, were more frequent in patients than controls. Relative to controls, patients with multiple sclerosis showed significantly lower normalized Chao1 diversity. Samples prepared in the same batch strongly co-clustered by F measure.

Tagging with unique molecular identifiers was a feature of the TCR beta cDNA libraries. Researchers reported some 500,000 cDNA molecules coming from approximately 0.95 to 9.8 million T cells. TCRdb reprocessed the PCR reads via MiXCR and lists one record per CDR3 protein. The sample contains about 810,000 distinct CDR3 sequences, approximately 53% of which appear only once. CDR1 and CDR2 from the germline V gene are ENHRY and SYGVKD. V was pared by 5 bases and J by 8 bases, with 15 bases between. The CDR3 spans 13 residues. This clonotype was counted only a few times. Its cognate antigen is unknown. The chain uses TRBV10-3 and TRBJ1-2; perhaps TRBD1 as D (5 bases). This receptor was identified in a girl between 5 and 17 years old with multiple sclerosis. The sequenced material came from blood. The DNA for the CDR3 is TGTGCCATCAGTCAAGGGGTAGGGGAAGGCTACACCTTC. Its protein product is CAISQGVGEGYTF.